This entry is about one T cell receptor beta chain. Antigen specificity is unknown. The sample is drawn from a study of cytomegalovirus exposure and HLA in healthy donors. Study-wide findings and caveats: Several of the most significant clusters appeared, in a later analysis, to be linked to common viral pathogens. Roughly even sequencing depth across donors was the assumption behind the presence/absence analyses. The study had only CMV serostatus as immune exposure information.

Donors likely had unrecorded immune exposures despite being nominally healthy when sampled. 13 Jbeta primers and 60 Vbeta primers were used for the PCR. Here immunoSEQ multiplex PCR was the method, and the copy in TCRdb shows in-frame clones only, minus some. The sample comprises 200,000 to 250,000 clones, just over 75% of which are singletons, and 0.6% to 0.7% rests with the top ten. The CDR3 length is 12 residues. Germline loops: CDR1 SNHLY, CDR2 FYNNEI. Deletions cut 4 bases from V and 9 bases from J, with 7 bases between. V is TRBV2 and J is TRBJ1-6; no clear D. The origin of this receptor is a man between 18 and 29 years old in good health and CMV-seronegative. The sequencing sample was made of PBMCs. The CDR3 region has the DNA TGTGCCAGCAGTGGTGGTAGTTCACCCCTCCACTTT. Amino acids: CASSGGSSPLHF. The whole variable domain, filled in from reference TRBV2 and TRBJ1-6, reads EPEVTQTPSHQVTQMGQEVILRCVPISNHLYFYWYRQILGQKVEFLVSFYNNEISEKSEIFDDQFSVERPDGSNFTLKIRSTKLEDSAMYFCASSGGSSPLHFGNGTRLTVT.